This T cell receptor beta chain was identified during a study of PD-1 blockade in classical Hodgkin lymphoma. General study findings and limits: Baseline diversity was lower in partial responders and progressors than complete responders. Reports indicated that newly diagnosed patients had lower baseline TCR diversity than healthy donors did.

Trimming left V 0 bases short and J 5 bases short, with 14 bases between. Germline assignment: CDR1 SGDLS and CDR2 YYNGEE. CDR3 length: 15 residues. The data were produced by immunoSEQ multiplex PCR, yet TCRdb's version contains in-frame clones alone and is incomplete. This table holds 20,000 to 25,000 clones, roughly 70% found once. Brentuximab vedotin exposure varied, and every patient relapsed after autologous stem cell transplantation. Relapsed/refractory classical Hodgkin lymphoma patients had complete, partial or progressive responses. For this clone: The antigen is undetermined.

V and J are TRBV9 and TRBJ2-5; TRBD2 is a possible D gene (5 bases). The TCR comes from a human donor with classical Hodgkin lymphoma. The sequencing here drew on peripheral blood mononuclear cells (PBMCs), taken at baseline. CDR3 in amino acids: CASSVDEGVGETQYF. CDR3 sequence (DNA): TGTGCCAGCAGCGTAGACGAGGGAGTTGGGGAGACCCAGTACTTC.